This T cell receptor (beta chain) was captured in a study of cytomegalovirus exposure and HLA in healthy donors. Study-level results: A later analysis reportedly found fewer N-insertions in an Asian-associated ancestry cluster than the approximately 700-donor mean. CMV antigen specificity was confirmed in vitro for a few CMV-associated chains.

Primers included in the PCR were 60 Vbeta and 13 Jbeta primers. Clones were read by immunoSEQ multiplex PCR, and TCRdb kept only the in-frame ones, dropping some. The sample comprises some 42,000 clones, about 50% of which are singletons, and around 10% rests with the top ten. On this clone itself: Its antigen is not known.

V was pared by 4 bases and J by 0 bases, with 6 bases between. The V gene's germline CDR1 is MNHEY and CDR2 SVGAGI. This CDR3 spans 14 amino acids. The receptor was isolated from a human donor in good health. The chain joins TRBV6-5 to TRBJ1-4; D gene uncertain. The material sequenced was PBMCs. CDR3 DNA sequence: TGTGCCAGCAGTTTCCTCTCAACTAATGAAAAACTGTTTTTT. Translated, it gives CASSFLSTNEKLFF.